One and the same sample provided the 27 T cell receptor beta chains below, sequenced in a study of T cells in Graves' hyperthyroidism and ophthalmopathy. What was amplified from RNA transcripts were TCR beta CDR3 regions. The TCR CDR3 first-round RT-PCR relied on the HTBI primer set. TCRdb reprocessed the multiplex PCR reads via MiXCR and lists one record per CDR3 protein. The sample shows 500,000 to 600,000 distinct CDR3 sequences, 46% of them seen only once. Sequenced material: peripheral blood or thyroid tissue (not recorded which). All receptors come from a young woman with Graves' hyperthyroidism.

V usage is TRBV2 and J usage is TRBJ2-7, with D perhaps being TRBD1 or TRBD2 (6 bases each). V shed 2 bases and J shed 0 bases, with 11 bases lying between them. The CDR3 sequence is 15 residues long. CDR1 and CDR2 from the germline V gene are SNHLY and FYNNEI. CDR3 region: CASSERGDSSYEQYF. Here the CDR3 DNA reads TGTGCCAGCAGTGAAAGGGGGGATAGCTCCTACGAGCAGTACTTC.

Many counts were recorded for this clonotype. V gene TRBV20-1 combines with J gene TRBJ2-7; D possibly corresponds to TRBD2 (6 bases). This CDR3 region has 15 residues. Germline V gene lookup returns CDR1 DFQATT and CDR2 SNEGSKA (reference sequence). V was cut by 7 bases and J by 2 bases, with 21 bases left in between. CDR3 in amino acids: CSVRGPPGAPYEQYF. The CDR3 DNA is TGCAGTGTACGAGGCCCTCCGGGAGCCCCCTACGAGCAGTACTTC.

The chain carries TRBV15 and TRBJ1-1; no clear D gene. Germline values: CDR1 LNHNV, CDR2 YYDKDF (reference sequence). This CDR3 is 12 amino acids long. V was cut by 2 bases and J by 5 bases, with 6 bases left in between. The CDR3 loop is CATSRRRTEAFF. The CDR3 DNA reads TGTGCCACCAGCAGACGACGGACTGAAGCTTTCTTT.

The chain combines TRBV10-3 with TRBJ2-5, with a weak D call TRBD1 (5 bases). Looked up from germline, CDR1 is ENHRY and CDR2 is SYGVKD. The CDR3 covers 18 residues. With 3 bases removed from V and 2 bases from J, the gap between germline ends came to 22 bases. The CDR3 protein is CAISEVVAQGSIQETQYF. The CDR3 DNA is TGTGCCATCAGTGAAGTTGTCGCCCAGGGAAGCATACAAGAGACCCAGTACTTC.

V gene TRBV20-1 combines with J gene TRBJ1-2; tentatively, D is TRBD1 (6 bases). Germline lookup yields CDR1 DFQATT and CDR2 SNEGSKA (reference sequence). The CDR3 loop spans 17 amino acids. V was cut by 0 bases and J by 0 bases, with 17 bases left in between. This CDR3 is CSARDRAGQIANYGYTF. In nucleotides, the CDR3 is TGCAGTGCTAGAGATAGGGCTGGACAGATAGCTAACTATGGCTACACCTTC.

J is TRBJ2-7 and V is TRBV5-1; the D is unclear. CDR3 length equals 12 residues. Germline lookup yields CDR1 SGHRS and CDR2 YFSETQ. V lost 7 bases to trimming and J lost 3 bases, with 11 bases between them. The CDR3 region is CASAGDYYEQYF. The CDR3 DNA is TGCGCCAGCGCAGGTGATTACTACGAGCAGTACTTC.

This clonotype turned up a few times. An end of the junction differs from the germline gene, which may be a read error. CDR3 residues: CASSDVAGEWFF. The CDR3 DNA follows: TGTGCCAGCAGCGACGTAGCGGGGGAGTGGTTCTTC. This sequence joins TRBV7-3 and TRBJ2-5, with 9 positions matching TRBD2. The CDR3 is made up of 12 amino acids. Germline-derived CDR1 and CDR2 are SGHTA and FQGTGA.

This rearrangement joins TRBV6-1 to TRBJ1-4; the match to TRBD1 covers 9 bases. Germline assignment: CDR1 MNHNS and CDR2 SASEGT. The CDR3 loop spans 15 amino acids. The V gene end was trimmed by 9 bases and the J gene end by 5 bases; junction bases not matched to a gene: 10. The DNA for the CDR3 is TGTGCCAGGTTCACAGGGGGCAGCCGGAATGAAAAACTGTTTTTT. Protein sequence: CARFTGGSRNEKLFF.

This clonotype came up a few times. The gene calls are TRBV9 and TRBJ2-1; D remains ambiguous. CDR1 and CDR2 from the germline V gene are SGDLS and YYNGEE. The CDR3 has 12 amino acids. V shed 2 bases and J shed 10 bases, with 10 bases lying between them. CDR3 nucleotides: TGTGCCAGCAGCGTGGTGGAGTGGGAGCAGTTCTTC. It is translated as CASSVVEWEQFF.

The chain uses TRBV12-3 or TRBV12-4 and TRBJ1-1; 7 nucleotides match TRBD2. The J call may be mistaken, given a closer DNA end match to TRBJ2-2. CDR3 size: 14 residues. CDR3 nucleotides: TGTGCCAGCACCCTTCCGGGACTAAAGGGGGAGCTGTTTTTT. Protein: CASTLPGLKGELFF.

This clonotype came up once. The chain has TRBV12-3 or TRBV12-4 and TRBJ2-1; 9 bases agree with TRBD2. Losses at the gene ends were 10 bases for V and 5 bases for J; bases not matched to a gene: 15. The CDR3 is made up of 16 amino acids. DNA of the CDR3: TGTGCCACCTCGGGACTAGCCCTCCACAGCCACAATGAGCAGTTCTTC. Residues: CATSGLALHSHNEQFF.

This clonotype was seen ten or more times. CDR3 sequence: CASSSGQRQPQHF. The DNA of the CDR3 is TGTGCCAGCAGTTCAGGACAGAGGCAGCCCCAGCATTTT. The chain links TRBV27 to TRBJ1-5; weak D call: TRBD1 (6 bases). The length of the CDR3 is 13 residues. Looked up from germline, CDR1 is MNHEY and CDR2 is SMNVEV (reference sequence). The V gene lost 4 bases and the J gene lost 7 bases, with 11 bases spanning the gap.

At least ten counts were recorded for this clonotype. J is TRBJ1-5 and V is TRBV7-2; 7 bases are shared with TRBD1. Trimming at V came to 4 bases and at J to 7 bases, leaving 7 bases not matched to a gene. Germline lookup yields CDR1 SGHTA and CDR2 FQGNSA. This CDR3 comprises 14 residues. The CDR3 is CASSSTGAGQPQHF. The CDR3 DNA sequence: TGTGCCAGCAGCTCCACAGGGGCCGGGCAGCCCCAGCATTTT.

A few counts support this clonotype. The junction shows a germline mismatch at one end, possibly a read error. The chain is built from TRBV10-3 and TRBJ2-3; D perhaps matches TRBD2 (5 bases). Germline assignment: CDR1 ENHRY and CDR2 SYGVKD. The CDR3 totals 16 residues. DNA for the CDR3: TGTGCCGTCAGTGATCAGGAGCGGTCTAACACAGATACGCAGTATTTT. Translating it yields CAVSDQERSNTDTQYF.

This clonotype was observed many times. The chain employs TRBV9 and TRBJ1-2; D perhaps matches TRBD1 (6 bases). Per germline, CDR1 SGDLS and CDR2 YYNGEE. The CDR3 sequence is 18 residues long. Deletions cut 1 base from V and 8 bases from J, with 27 bases between. The CDR3: CASSVNPPHSKTGFGYTF. In DNA form, the CDR3 reads TGTGCCAGCAGCGTAAACCCCCCCCATTCCAAAACAGGGTTCGGCTACACCTTC.

This clonotype was counted only a few times. The genes are TRBV2 and TRBJ1-5, with 9 bases matching TRBD1. The V segment lost 5 bases and the J segment 3 bases; nucleotides outside the gene matches: 11. The length of the CDR3 is 17 residues. Germline V lookup: CDR1 SNHLY, CDR2 FYNNEI. This CDR3 reads CASSSGGQGMANQPQHF. The CDR3 DNA reads as TGTGCCAGCAGTTCCGGGGGACAGGGTATGGCCAATCAGCCCCAGCATTTT.

This clonotype has ten or more counts. This chain joins TRBV5-5 and TRBJ1-1; tentative D call: TRBD1 (5 bases). This CDR3 is built from 14 residues. V was pared by 0 bases and J by 6 bases, with 12 bases between. Germline V gene data show CDR1 as SGHKS and CDR2 as YYEKEE (reference sequence). CDR3 loop: CASSLAGGFSEAFF. The CDR3 DNA reads as TGTGCCAGCAGCTTGGCCGGGGGGTTCTCTGAAGCTTTCTTT. The entire variable domain, with the rest obtained from reference TRBV5-5 and TRBJ1-1, is as follows: DAGVTQSPTHLIKTRGQQVTLRCSPISGHKSVSWYQQVLGQGPQFIFQYYEKEERGRGNFPDRFSARQFPNYSSELNVNALLLGDSALYLCASSLAGGFSEAFFGQGTRLTVV.

Here the CDR3 DNA reads TGTGCCAGCAGTTTATTCGTTGGAGCCACGGATGAGCAGTACTTC. It translates to CASSLFVGATDEQYF. The V call is TRBV27, the J call TRBJ2-7; no definite D call. The V gene's germline CDR1 is MNHEY and CDR2 SMNVEV (reference sequence). Deletions cut 1 base from V and 7 bases from J, with 17 bases between. The length of the CDR3 is 15 residues.

This clonotype was seen many times. J is TRBJ1-2 and V is TRBV19, with D unresolved. This CDR3 has 13 amino acids. V was trimmed by 7 bases and J by 11 bases, leaving 20 bases between them. Germline V CDR1 and CDR2: LNHDA, SQIVND (reference sequence). The CDR3, as DNA: TGTGCCAGTATCTCCGGTGTTGGTTTTGCGTACACCTTC. Translating it yields CASISGVGFAYTF.

The chain is built from TRBV10-3 and TRBJ2-5; 9 bases are a match to TRBD2. V shed 4 bases and J 5 bases; nucleotides not matched to a gene: 11. This CDR3 region has 16 residues. The germline V gene has CDR1 ENHRY and CDR2 SYGVKD. The DNA of the CDR3 is TGTGCCATCAGTGCCGCGGGAGGGGGGGGTGCTGAGACCCAGTACTTC. Translating it yields CAISAAGGGGAETQYF.

The chain carries TRBV5-1 and TRBJ1-5; TRBD1 matches at 9 bases. The CDR3 is 13 amino acids. The V gene's germline CDR1 is SGHRS and CDR2 YFSETQ. V gave up 3 bases and J gave up 16 bases; unmatched junction bases: 11. The CDR3 DNA reads TGCGCCAGCAGCTCGGGACAGGGTTCCGCGGCCCATTTT. Its protein product is CASSSGQGSAAHF.

This clonotype was picked up one time. The chain uses TRBV29-1 and TRBJ1-2; D unresolved. Trimming took 3 bases from V and 6 from J, leaving 14 bases between them. Germline V lookup: CDR1 SQVTM, CDR2 ANQGSEA. The CDR3 is 13 residues long. CDR3 in DNA: TGCAGCGTTGAGACGACCGCAGGCGATGGCTACACCTTC. Translating gives CSVETTAGDGYTF.

The chain is built from TRBV2 and TRBJ1-2; the D gene is possibly TRBD1 (6 bases). This CDR3 region has 13 residues. V shed 3 bases and J shed 6 bases, with 11 bases lying between them. The germline gives CDR1 SNHLY, CDR2 FYNNEI. The CDR3 spells CASSDRGFDGYTF. In DNA, the CDR3 is TGTGCCAGCAGTGACAGGGGATTTGATGGCTACACCTTC. Full variable domain (remainder filled in from reference TRBV2 and TRBJ1-2): EPEVTQTPSHQVTQMGQEVILRCVPISNHLYFYWYRQILGQKVEFLVSFYNNEISEKSEIFDDQFSVERPDGSNFTLKIRSTKLEDSAMYFCASSDRGFDGYTFGSGTRLTVV.

V usage is TRBV2 and J usage is TRBJ1-5; D is ambiguous. CDR3 length: 15 residues. Trimming cost V 2 bases and J 6 bases, with 14 bases left between them. Per the germline V gene, CDR1 is SNHLY and CDR2 is FYNNEI. CDR3 sequence reads: CASSELGADPQPQHF. CDR3 bases: TGTGCCAGCAGTGAATTGGGCGCAGATCCTCAGCCCCAGCATTTT. Supplemented by reference TRBV2 and TRBJ1-5, the full variable domain reads EPEVTQTPSHQVTQMGQEVILRCVPISNHLYFYWYRQILGQKVEFLVSFYNNEISEKSEIFDDQFSVERPDGSNFTLKIRSTKLEDSAMYFCASSELGADPQPQHFGDGTRLSIL.

A remark on this clonotype: A clone one base away is much larger, so this may be a read error. Without the conserved terminal phenylalanine or tryptophan, this CDR3 likely stems from a read error. The genes are TRBV4-1 and TRBJ1-1; D is undetermined. The CDR3 has 12 residues. Germline CDR1 and CDR2: MGHRA and YSYEKL. The V and J ends lost 2 bases and 10 bases respectively, with 11 bases between them. In DNA form, the CDR3 reads TGCGCCAGCAGCCAATTAGATTCTGGAGCTTTCCTT. Protein sequence: CASSQLDSGAFL.

This clonotype has ten or more counts. The chain joins TRBV7-6 to TRBJ2-7, with 7 nucleotides matching TRBD2. From germline, CDR1 is SGHVS and CDR2 FNYEAQ. The CDR3 is 15 residues long. V trimming: 4 bases; J trimming: 3 bases; junction bases outside the gene matches: 9. CDR3 in amino acids: CASSSDPGLYYEQYF. The CDR3 region has the DNA TGTGCCAGCAGCTCAGACCCGGGACTATACTACGAGCAGTACTTC.

Many counts were recorded for this clonotype. This sequence joins TRBV29-1 and TRBJ2-2; TRBD1 aligns across 7 bases. V dropped 2 bases and J dropped 5; count of bases not matched to a gene: 5. Looked up from germline, CDR1 is SQVTM and CDR2 is ANQGSEA. The CDR3 contains 14 residues. CDR3 in DNA: TGCAGCGTTGAAACAGGGGCCGGGACCGGGGAGCTGTTTTTT. Translation gives CSVETGAGTGELFF.